This is a list of T cell receptor beta chains from one sample in a study of T cells in tuberculosis. The assay was immunoSEQ multiplex PCR, and TCRdb's table has in-frame clones only and misses some. The table shows around 38,000 clones, with nearly 95% occurring only once. Sequenced: PBMCs. The source of these receptors is a donor aged 10 to 29 with latent tuberculosis or without tuberculosis infection. The CDR3 runs from the conserved cysteine through the conserved F or W. Each record gives: J gene, clone size, V gene, D gene, CDR3 DNA, CDR3 protein. D genes are given only for firm matches. Where a row states a size, it is once, few, many or the class of an expanded clone; other rows omit it.

>TRBJ2-7|.|TRBV14|.
TGTGCCAGCAGCCAAGTTCGAGGGGGAATCAACGAGCAGTACTTC
CASSQVRGGINEQYF
>TRBJ1-3|.|TRBV21-1|.
TGTGCCAGCAGCAAAGGAGGGACAGGGCATTCAACTGGAAACACCATATATTTT
CASSKGGTGHSTGNTIYF
>TRBJ1-2|once|TRBV7-9|.
TGTGCCAGCAGCTTAGCTCTAACGGGTGGAACGTCCTATGGCTACACCTTC
CASSLALTGGTSYGYTF
>TRBJ2-1|.|TRBV7-6|.
TGTGCCAGCAGCTTAGGGGCGGGGAGTGACAATGAGCAGTTCTTC
CASSLGAGSDNEQFF
>TRBJ2-7|.|TRBV7-2|TRBD1
TGTGCCAGCAGCTTAGCGGGACAGGGGGGCGAGCAGTACTTC
CASSLAGQGGEQYF
>TRBJ1-5|.|TRBV30|.
TGTGCCTGGAGTGTGGCAGGGGGCAATCAGCCCCAGCATTTT
CAWSVAGGNQPQHF
>TRBJ2-3|.|TRBV6-4|.
TGTGCCAGCACCGCACCTCCGACAGGCCGGGCACAGGTTAAGTATTTT
CASTAPPTGRAQVKYF
>TRBJ2-7|.|TRBV7-2|.
TGTGCCAGCAGCTTATCCTACTCCTACGAGCAGTACTTC
CASSLSYSYEQYF
>TRBJ1-2|.|TRBV6-1|.
TGTGCCAGCAGAGGGGCCTACTTATACACCTTC
CASRGAYLYTF
>TRBJ1-2|once|TRBV19|.
TGTGCCAGTAGTCCAGGTTCACCCCTCGGTGGCTACACCTTC
CASSPGSPLGGYTF
>TRBJ1-1|.|TRBV2|.
TGTGCCAGCAGCCAAGCGCCAATAACAGGGTTCGGGGCTTTCTTT
CASSQAPITGFGAFF
>TRBJ1-2|.|TRBV4-1|.
TGCGCCAGCAGCCCCCCTGGGAGGGGCTACACCTTC
CASSPPGRGYTF
>TRBJ1-2|.|TRBV5-6|.
TGTGCCAGCAGCCCCCCCGCTAACTATGGCTACACCTTC
CASSPPANYGYTF
>TRBJ1-1|.|TRBV7-3|TRBD1
TGTGCCAGCAGCTCCGACAGGGACACTGAAGCTTTCTTT
CASSSDRDTEAFF
>TRBJ2-1|.|TRBV9|TRBD2
TGTGCCAGCAGCGGGTCTAGCGGGGGGTATGTCAATGAGCAGTTCTTC
CASSGSSGGYVNEQFF
>TRBJ2-1|few|TRBV21-1|.
TGTGCCAGCAGCAAGGGGGGCTCCTACAATGAGCAGTTCTTC
CASSKGGSYNEQFF
>TRBJ1-2|.|TRBV6-1|.
TGTGCCAGCAGCGGGAGTAACTATGGCTACACCTTC
CASSGSNYGYTF
>TRBJ2-1|.|TRBV11-3|TRBD2
TGTGCCAGCAGCCCCCGGACTAGCGGGGGCAACAATGAGCAGTTCTTC
CASSPRTSGGNNEQFF
>TRBJ2-2|.|TRBV11-3|.
TGTGCCAGCAGCTTAGATAGCACCGGGGAGCTGTTTTTT
CASSLDSTGELFF
>TRBJ1-5|.|TRBV9|.
TGTGCCAGCAGCGTCGATGAAGGGGTTGGTCAGCCCCAGCATTTT
CASSVDEGVGQPQHF
>TRBJ2-7|.|TRBV6-4|TRBD2
TGTGCCAGCAGTGACTCGACTAGCGGGGCTCCTCAGGTCTACGAGCAGTACTTC
CASSDSTSGAPQVYEQYF
>TRBJ2-7|.|TRBV11-2|.
TGTGCCAGCAGCGACATTGGAGGTAATATTCGGAACGAGCAGTACTTC
CASSDIGGNIRNEQYF
>TRBJ2-7|.|TRBV7-2|TRBD2
TGTGCCAGCAGCTTAGCCCGGACTAGCGGGGGCTACGAGCAGTACTTC
CASSLARTSGGYEQYF
>TRBJ1-2|.|TRBV5-6|.
TGTGCCAGCAGGGGGGGGCAGGCTCCCTATGGCTACACCTTC
CASRGGQAPYGYTF
>TRBJ2-1|.|TRBV12-1|.
TGTGCCAGCAGCTTTCCTCTCGCATCAACTAGCGGGGGGCAGGATGAGCAGTTCTTC
CASSFPLASTSGGQDEQFF
>TRBJ1-1|.|TRBV6-1|.
TGTGCCAGCGCGAGACAAAAAAAGGCTGAAGCTTTCTTT
CASARQKKAEAFF
>TRBJ1-2|.|TRBV30|.
TGTGCCTGGAGTGTAGGGGTGAGTGGCTACACCTTC
CAWSVGVSGYTF
>TRBJ1-5|.|TRBV4-3|.
TGCGCCAGCAGCCAAGACGACAGTGGCAATCAGCCCCAGCATTTT
CASSQDDSGNQPQHF
>TRBJ2-4|.|TRBV19|TRBD2
TGTGCCAGTAGTACGACTAGCGGGGGGTCAGCCAAAAACATTCAGTACTTC
CASSTTSGGSAKNIQYF
>TRBJ2-7|.|TRBV2|.
TGTGCCAGCAGTCTCGACAGGCCAAAGCTGTGGGAGCAGTACTTC
CASSLDRPKLWEQYF
>TRBJ2-3|.|TRBV5-4|.
TGTGCCAGCAGCTTTACAGGGCCCACAGATACGCAGTATTTT
CASSFTGPTDTQYF